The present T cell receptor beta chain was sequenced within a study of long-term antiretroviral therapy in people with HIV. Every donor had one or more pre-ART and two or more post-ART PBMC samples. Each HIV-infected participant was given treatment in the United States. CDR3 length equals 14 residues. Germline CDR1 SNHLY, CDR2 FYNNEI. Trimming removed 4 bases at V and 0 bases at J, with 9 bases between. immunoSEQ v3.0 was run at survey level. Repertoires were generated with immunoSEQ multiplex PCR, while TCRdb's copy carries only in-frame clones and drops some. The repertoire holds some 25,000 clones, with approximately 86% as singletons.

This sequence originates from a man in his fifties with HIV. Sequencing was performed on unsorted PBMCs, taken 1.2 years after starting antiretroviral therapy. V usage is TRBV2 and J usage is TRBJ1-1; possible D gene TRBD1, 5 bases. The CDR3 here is CASSVRGLNTEAFF. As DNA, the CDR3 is TGTGCCAGCAGTGTGAGGGGCTTGAACACTGAAGCTTTCTTT.